The clone carrying this TCR beta chain was detected only once. The source of the sample is a study of blood T cell repertoires in COVID-19. Germline-derived CDR1 and CDR2 are MNHEY and SVGAGI. V lost 2 bases and J lost 0, with 8 bases in between. There are 15 residues in the CDR3. Assay: immunoSEQ multiplex PCR; the TCRdb copy retains only in-frame clones and omits some. The table records 65,000 or so clones, under 95% of them present only once. This rearrangement joins TRBV6-5 to TRBJ1-3; TRBD1 might be the D (5 bases). The source is a man aged 55 to 69 with acute or convalescent COVID-19. Sequencing was performed on peripheral blood. The CDR3 loop reads CASSYLGGSGNTIYF. The CDR3 DNA sequence: TGTGCCAGCAGTTACCTCGGGGGCTCTGGAAACACCATATATTTT.